Shown below are 5 T cell receptor beta chains from a single sample sequenced in a study of blood T cell repertoires in COVID-19. The data were produced by immunoSEQ multiplex PCR, yet TCRdb's version contains in-frame clones alone and is incomplete. This table has approximately 280,000 clones, around 91% appearing once. The sequenced sample consisted of peripheral blood. These receptor sequences come from a woman aged 55 to 70 with acute or convalescent COVID-19.

This chain connects TRBV5-6 to TRBJ1-1; perhaps TRBD1 as D (5 bases). The length of the CDR3 is 14 residues. V was cut by 0 bases and J by 5 bases, with 11 bases left in between. The germline gives CDR1 SGHDT, CDR2 YYEEEE. In DNA form, the CDR3 reads TGTGCCAGCAGCTTGGGGCGGGGGTTGACTGAAGCTTTCTTT. The encoded protein is CASSLGRGLTEAFF.

The chain has TRBV4-3 and TRBJ2-7; 8 nucleotides agree with TRBD2. The germline V gene encodes CDR1 LGHNA and CDR2 YSLEER. This CDR3 comprises 15 residues. J lost 3 bases, V lost 4 bases, and 8 bases had no gene match. CDR3: CASSRSAGVGYEQYF. The CDR3 DNA is TGCGCCAGCAGCCGATCAGCGGGAGTCGGCTACGAGCAGTACTTC.

This chain uses TRBV7-9 with TRBJ1-1; TRBD1 agrees at 9 bases. This CDR3 is built from 16 residues. The junction had 8 bases not matched to a gene; V was cut back by 6 bases and J by 0 bases. Germline-derived CDR1 and CDR2 are SEHNR and FQNEAQ (reference sequence). This CDR3 is CASSRDRERVNTEAFF. The CDR3 DNA follows: TGTGCCAGCAGTCGGGACAGGGAGAGAGTGAACACTGAAGCTTTCTTT.

In its sample, this clone was seen a few times. The rearrangement links TRBV10-3 to TRBJ1-4; 8 bases are a match to TRBD1. Germline lookup yields CDR1 ENHRY and CDR2 SYGVKD. The CDR3 has 16 amino acids. Trimming took 2 bases from V and 7 from J; bases not matched to a gene: 9. CDR3: CAISEGQGHMGEKLFF. CDR3 bases: TGTGCCATCAGTGAGGGACAGGGCCATATGGGTGAAAAACTGTTTTTT.

The chain is built from TRBV5-1 and TRBJ2-5; TRBD1 agrees at 7 bases. Germline trimming cut 7 bases from V and 2 bases from J; bases unmatched to any gene: 8. The CDR3 runs to 14 residues. Germline V CDR1 and CDR2: SGHRS, YFSETQ. The CDR3 DNA reads TGCGCCAGCCGACCAGGGGGAGAACAAGAGACCCAGTACTTC. Protein: CASRPGGEQETQYF.